These 21 T cell receptor beta chains were sequenced from one sample in a study of beta chain features in type 1 diabetes. Whole-study findings and limits: There was a moderate but significant shortening of TCRB CDR3s in all four CD4+ subsets of Type 1 diabetes patients.

These receptors lack a known antigen. What was sequenced were expressed TCRB transcripts, since all of the isolated RNA had been reverse transcribed. Some clones are missing from TCRdb's copy, which holds only in-frame ones; the method was immunoSEQ multiplex PCR. The sample holds about 700,000 clones; 10% to 15% are singletons and the top ten take less than 0.025%. The sample was naive CD4+ T cells from blood. Receptors were obtained from a man aged 18 to 29 with type 1 diabetes.

This clone was counted a few times. The gene calls are TRBV9 and TRBJ2-3, with unresolved D. Trimming stripped 3 bases from V and 1 base from J, with 18 bases between. Germline values: CDR1 SGDLS, CDR2 YYNGEE. CDR3 length: 17 amino acids. The CDR3, as DNA: TGTGCCAGCAGCGAGCAGACCCCTTCGTGGGGCACAGATACGCAGTATTTT. Its translation: CASSEQTPSWGTDTQYF.

The gene calls are TRBV7-2 and TRBJ1-1; 8 bases agree with TRBD1. Per the germline V gene, CDR1 is SGHTA and CDR2 is FQGNSA. V was clipped by 0 bases and J by 3 bases; unmatched bases: 9. The CDR3 runs to 17 residues. CDR3 loop: CASSLALPRGRDTEAFF. In nucleotides, the CDR3 is TGTGCCAGCAGCTTAGCCCTCCCCAGGGGGCGGGACACTGAAGCTTTCTTT. The complete variable domain, with remaining parts taken from reference TRBV7-2 and TRBJ1-1, reads GAGVSQSPSNKVTEKGKDVELRCDPISGHTALYWYRQSLGQGLEFLIYFQGNSAPDKSGLPSDRFSAERTGGSVSTLTIQRTQQEDSAVYLCASSLALPRGRDTEAFFGQGTRLTVV.

This clone occurred a few times. V is TRBV13 and J is TRBJ1-4, with 7 bases lining up with TRBD1. The trim removed 1 base at V and 0 bases at J, leaving 5 bases unmatched. Germline V gene lookup returns CDR1 PRHDT and CDR2 FYEKMQ (reference sequence). The CDR3 length is 17 residues. The CDR3 region has the DNA TGTGCCAGCAGCTTAGCCGTCGGGACAGCAACTAATGAAAAACTGTTTTTT. It specifies CASSLAVGTATNEKLFF. Using reference TRBV13 and TRBJ1-4 for the parts outside the CDR3, the full variable domain is AAGVIQSPRHLIKEKRETATLKCYPIPRHDTVYWYQQGPGQDPQFLISFYEKMQSDKGSIPDRFSAQQFSDYHSELNMSSLELGDSALYFCASSLAVGTATNEKLFFGSGTQLSVL.

This clone was detected a few times. The chain is built from TRBV9 and TRBJ2-1, with D possibly being TRBD1 (6 bases). The CDR3 loop spans 14 amino acids. Trimming stripped 0 bases from V and 8 bases from J, with 12 bases between. Germline CDR1 and CDR2: SGDLS and YYNGEE. The CDR3 nucleotides read TGTGCCAGCAGCGTAGATGGGGGCCGGGATGAGCAGTTCTTC. As protein: CASSVDGGRDEQFF. The full variable domain, with the rest looked up from reference TRBV9 and TRBJ2-1, is DSGVTQTPKHLITATGQRVTLRCSPRSGDLSVYWYQQSLDQGLQFLIQYYNGEERAKGNILERFSAQQFPDLHSELNLSSLELGDSALYFCASSVDGGRDEQFFGPGTRLTVL.

On this clone: Relative to the germline gene, one junction end is altered; a read error may explain this. The rearrangement links TRBV2 to TRBJ1-1; possible D gene TRBD1, 5 bases. Germline CDR1 is SNHLY and CDR2 is FYNNEI. The CDR3 has 10 amino acids. The CDR3 protein is CASSEVTAFF. For the CDR3, the DNA is TGTGCCAGCAGTGAGGTGACAGCCTTTTTT. Drawing the rest from reference TRBV2 and TRBJ1-1, the complete variable domain is EPEVTQTPSHQVTQMGQEVILRCVPISNHLYFYWYRQILGQKVEFLVSFYNNEISEKSEIFDDQFSVERPDGSNFTLKIRSTKLEDSAMYFCASSEVTAFFGQGTRLTVV.

This clone was seen only a few times. The chain recombines TRBV28 with TRBJ1-3, with D uncertain. The CDR3 has 18 residues. The ends were cut back, 5 bases at V and 7 bases at J, with 27 bases in the middle. Germline V lookup: CDR1 MDHEN, CDR2 SYDVKM. The CDR3 bases are TGTGCCAGCAGTGGGGTTGAAAAACCGCTTATCCTCAGGAACACCATATATTTT. It is translated as CASSGVEKPLILRNTIYF.

This clone came up a few times. DNA of the CDR3: TGCAGCGTTGCCAGGCTCCTAGTCAACAATGAGCAGTTCTTC. Translated: CSVARLLVNNEQFF. The chain uses TRBV29-1 and TRBJ2-1; no clear D. Trimming took 4 bases from V and 5 from J, leaving 15 bases between them. Looked up from germline, CDR1 is SQVTM and CDR2 is ANQGSEA. The CDR3 contains 14 residues.

This clone has only a few counts. V and J are TRBV10-2 and TRBJ2-4, with unresolved D. Germline V gives CDR1 WSHSY, CDR2 SAAADI. The CDR3 runs 13 residues. Trimming removed 2 bases from V and 6 bases from J, with 8 bases in between. Here the CDR3 DNA reads TGCGCCAGCAGTGAGACGGGTGGAAACATTCAGTACTTC. The encoded protein is CASSETGGNIQYF.

The rearrangement links TRBV6-6 to TRBJ2-7; D not certain. V gave up 6 bases and J gave up 1 base, with 13 bases separating them. The CDR3 sequence is 14 residues long. CDR1 MNHNY and CDR2 SVGAGI come from the germline V gene (reference sequence). In DNA, the CDR3 is TGTGCCAGCAGCCAAAGTGGGATGTCCTACGAGCAGTACTTC. It yields the protein CASSQSGMSYEQYF.

The chain recombines TRBV18 with TRBJ2-7; possibly TRBD2 for D (5 bases). V was pared by 0 bases and J by 5 bases, with 8 bases between. Germline-derived CDR1 and CDR2 are KGHSH and LQKENI. This CDR3 is 13 amino acids long. The CDR3 sequence: CASSPPSEDEQYF. The CDR3 bases are TGTGCCAGCTCACCACCGTCGGAGGACGAGCAGTACTTC.

The chain employs TRBV2 and TRBJ1-1; 7 positions match TRBD1. V lost 4 bases, J lost 0 bases, and 11 bases stayed unmatched. The germline V gene has CDR1 SNHLY and CDR2 FYNNEI. CDR3 size: 17 residues. The CDR3 DNA reads as TGTGCCAGCAGTGCCACCGGGGGACAGATCATGAACACTGAAGCTTTCTTT. It translates to CASSATGGQIMNTEAFF.

The J gene is TRBJ2-5, the V gene TRBV14, with unresolved D. This CDR3 has 13 amino acids. The V end lost 1 base, the J end lost 4 bases, and 7 bases lay between the germline ends. The germline V gene has CDR1 SGHDN and CDR2 FVKESK. As DNA, the CDR3 is TGTGCCAGCAGCCAAGGTACCCGAGAGACCCAGTACTTC. This translates into CASSQGTRETQYF.

This clone has a handful of counts. The CDR3 spells CASSEPAGNTEAFF. The CDR3 DNA follows: TGTGCCAGCAGTGAACCTGCCGGGAACACTGAAGCTTTCTTT. The V call is TRBV6-1, the J call TRBJ1-1; no clear D gene. V lost 2 bases, J lost 1 base, and 8 bases lay in between. Germline V lookup: CDR1 MNHNS, CDR2 SASEGT. The CDR3 extends over 14 amino acids.

The V call is TRBV9, the J call TRBJ2-3; D is undetermined. V was clipped by 6 bases and J by 1 base, with 6 bases between them. Germline CDR1 is SGDLS and CDR2 is YYNGEE. This CDR3 has 12 amino acids. The CDR3 bases are TGTGCCAGCACTCCGGGCACAGATACGCAGTATTTT. This gives the protein CASTPGTDTQYF.

This sequence joins TRBV5-5 and TRBJ2-7; D remains unclear. The CDR3 sequence is 16 residues long. Germline CDR1 reads SGHKS; CDR2 reads YYEKEE (reference sequence). V shed 0 bases and J shed 5 bases, with 18 bases lying between them. CDR3 DNA: TGTGCCAGCAGCTTGGGAGCCCTCCTGCATCAGGACGAGCAGTACTTC. Translated: CASSLGALLHQDEQYF.

This chain joins TRBV6-5 and TRBJ1-1; D is perhaps TRBD1 (5 bases). This CDR3 region has 12 residues. V was cut by 7 bases and J by 2 bases, with 8 bases left in between. The germline V gene has CDR1 MNHEY and CDR2 SVGAGI. The CDR3, as DNA: TGTGCCAGCAAGAGGGGTAACACTGAAGCTTTCTTT. Its protein is CASKRGNTEAFF.

Only one count was recorded for this clone. This rearrangement joins TRBV6-4 to TRBJ2-5, with 7 bases identical to TRBD1. The CDR3 runs 15 residues. Germline V gives CDR1 MRHNA, CDR2 SNTAGT. The V gene end was trimmed by 4 bases and the J gene end by 4 bases; junction bases not matched to a gene: 9. CDR3 DNA sequence: TGTGCCAGCAGTGTGACGTTCCGGACAGGAGAGACCCAGTACTTC. Translated: CASSVTFRTGETQYF.

This clone showed up just a few times. The chain carries TRBV7-8 and TRBJ1-2, with D possibly matching TRBD1 (6 bases). The CDR3 sequence is 16 residues long. V shed 7 bases and J shed 1 base, with 19 bases lying between them. CDR1 and CDR2 (germline): SGHVS, FQNEAQ. The DNA of the CDR3 is TGTGCCAGCACCCAAAAAGGGACATCTTATAACTATGGCTACACCTTC. Amino acid sequence: CASTQKGTSYNYGYTF.

This chain joins TRBV30 and TRBJ2-3; D call uncertain. Per germline, CDR1 GTSNPN and CDR2 SVGIG (reference sequence). Deletions cut 5 bases from V and 0 bases from J, with 12 bases between. This CDR3 is built from 14 residues. CDR3 residues: CAWAISSSTDTQYF. In DNA, the CDR3 is TGTGCCTGGGCCATCAGTTCTAGCACAGATACGCAGTATTTT. The variable domain in full, with the rest retrieved from reference TRBV30 and TRBJ2-3, is SQTIHQWPATLVQPVGSPLSLECTVEGTSNPNLYWYRQAAGRGLQLLFYSVGIGQISSEVPQNLSASRPQDRQFILSSKKLLLSDSGFYLCAWAISSSTDTQYFGPGTRLTVL.

This clone showed up just a few times. This chain links TRBV19 with TRBJ1-1; D gene uncertain. V was pared by 6 bases and J by 3 bases, with 14 bases between. The CDR3 is 14 residues long. CDR1 is LNHDA and CDR2 is SQIVND in the germline V gene (reference sequence). The CDR3 DNA reads TGTGCCAGTAGGCGGACTGGAACGTACACTGAAGCTTTCTTT. This gives the protein CASRRTGTYTEAFF. Combining the CDR3 with reference TRBV19 and TRBJ1-1 gives the whole variable domain DGGITQSPKYLFRKEGQNVTLSCEQNLNHDAMYWYRQDPGQGLRLIYYSQIVNDFQKGDIAEGYSVSREKKESFPLTVTSAQKNPTAFYLCASRRTGTYTEAFFGQGTRLTVV.

Concerning this clone itself: Other DNA sequences in the sample encode the same CDR3. The gene calls are TRBV5-4 and TRBJ2-7; D is unclear. The CDR3 contains 13 residues. V lost 4 bases, J lost 4 bases, and 12 bases lay in between. Germline CDR1 and CDR2: SGHNT and YYREEE (reference sequence). CDR3 protein: CASSPQGSYEQYF. The CDR3 coding sequence is TGTGCCAGCAGCCCCCAAGGGTCGTACGAGCAGTACTTC.